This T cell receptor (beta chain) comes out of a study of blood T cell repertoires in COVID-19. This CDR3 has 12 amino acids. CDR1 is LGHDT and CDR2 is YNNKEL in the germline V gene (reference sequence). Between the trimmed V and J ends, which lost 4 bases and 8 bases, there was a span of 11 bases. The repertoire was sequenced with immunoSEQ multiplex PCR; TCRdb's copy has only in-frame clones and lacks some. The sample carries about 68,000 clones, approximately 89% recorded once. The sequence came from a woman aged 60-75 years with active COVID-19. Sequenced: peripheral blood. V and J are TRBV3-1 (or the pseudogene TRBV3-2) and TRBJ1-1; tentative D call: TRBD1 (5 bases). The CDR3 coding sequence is TGTGCCAGCAGCCGACAGTCTCGGGAAGCTTTCTTT. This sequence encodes CASSRQSREAFF.